This T cell receptor (beta chain) is drawn from a study of metastatic and nonmetastatic thyroid tumors. Overall study context: Repertoire data that came from the blood and tumor or nodule tissue of malignant and benign thyroid patients were compared. Findings and limits, study-wide: Within blood and tumor, benign nodules reportedly had significantly lower TCR beta diversity than malignant thyroid tumors did.

Treatment of any kind had been given to no patient before thyroid surgery. As concerns this clone: No antigen is known for it.

Original processing notes: Construction of a distant-metastasis classifier for papillary thyroid cancer relied on CDR3 differences across clinicopathological groups. TCRdb recomputed clones from the PCR reads via MiXCR. These V and J calls are TCRdb output, not the study's own analysis. The table records about 20,000 clones, about a quarter of them present only once. The CDR3 loop spans 18 amino acids. The germline V gene has CDR1 MNHEY and CDR2 SVGAGI. V was clipped by 7 bases and J by 4 bases, with 26 bases between them. The chain has TRBV6-5 and TRBJ1-5; the D gene is possibly TRBD1 (5 bases). This receptor was taken from a female donor with papillary thyroid cancer or a benign thyroid nodule (not recorded which). Some clones in this sample may be carry-over from other donors' samples. Sequencing used blood. CDR3 amino acids: CASTQWDARRGGNQPQHF. Written as DNA, the CDR3 is TGTGCCAGCACCCAATGGGACGCCCGACGGGGAGGTAATCAGCCCCAGCATTTT.